This TCR beta chain derives from a study of T cell responses to AZD1222 COVID-19 vaccine. Study-wide background: Pooled together were second doses at about 4 or about 12 weeks. Study results and limitations: Receipt of two AZD1222 doses was followed by a rise in Spike-specific TCR breadth and depth. Spike-wide coverage was observed for vaccine-associated CD4 TCRs, with dominant responses at 160-218 and 743-854. There were repertoire samples only from the period after the peak T cell response.

The CDR3 runs to 14 residues. V was pared by 5 bases and J by 3 bases, with 13 bases between. Germline CDR1 MNHEY, CDR2 SMNVEV (reference sequence). Profiling relied on immunoSEQ multiplex PCR, and the TCRdb table lists in-frame clones only, not all of them. This repertoire shows approximately 150,000 clones, 80% to 95% found once; its top ten account for around 2.3%. On this clone itself: The target antigen is unknown.

Material: peripheral blood, obtained on day 0 of AZD1222 vaccination. This sequence was found in an adult in good health. The chain recombines TRBV27 with TRBJ2-5; either TRBD1 or TRBD2 may supply D (5 bases each). The CDR3 sequence: CASSLIGTEETQYF. In DNA, the CDR3 is TGTGCCAGCAGTCTGATAGGGACGGAAGAGACCCAGTACTTC.